These 30 T cell receptor beta chains share one sample of origin, sequenced in a study of response to subunit inactivated influenza vaccine. MiXCR, run by TCRdb on the RT-PCR reads, gives a single entry per CDR3 protein. This table holds 150,000 to 200,000 distinct CDR3 sequences, 9.5% to 15% found once. These data are also associated with another study on T cells expressing NK-cell markers. This second report adds: 5'RACE template switching with UMIs produced the TCR beta cDNA.

Sample: CD8+ T cells sorted from PBMCs, taken roughly 13 days after vaccination. Receptors were obtained from a man aged 50 to 59 who received an inactivated influenza vaccine.

This clonotype was found many times. This chain joins TRBV12-3 or TRBV12-4 and TRBJ2-3; no firm D call. Trimming shortened V by 1 base and J by 2 bases, and 4 bases separated the two germline ends. CDR3 length equals 13 residues. CDR3 sequence reads: CASSLGLTDTQYF. The CDR3 coding sequence is TGTGCCAGCAGTTTAGGTCTCACAGATACGCAGTATTTT.

This clonotype came up a few times. The chain joins TRBV6-5 to TRBJ2-1; TRBD2 is a possible D gene (5 bases). Germline V gives CDR1 MNHEY, CDR2 SVGAGI. This CDR3 region has 16 residues. Trimming cost V 2 bases and J 0 bases, with 11 bases left between them. The CDR3 region has the DNA TGTGCCAGCAGTTACCTCAGCGGAAGCTCCTACAATGAGCAGTTCTTC. Encoded protein: CASSYLSGSSYNEQFF.

The chain carries TRBV7-2 and TRBJ2-3, with 9 bases aligning to TRBD2. Trimming took 0 bases from V and 4 from J; bases not matched to a gene: 2. Germline CDR1 reads SGHTA; CDR2 reads FQGNSA. The CDR3 spans 15 residues. The DNA of the CDR3 is TGTGCCAGCAGCTTAGCTAGCGGGGGTTCAGATACGCAGTATTTT. It yields the protein CASSLASGGSDTQYF.

This clonotype was recorded a few times. The chain employs TRBV12-3 or TRBV12-4 and TRBJ2-3; D is unresolved. Trimming shortened V by 3 bases and J by 0 bases, and 7 bases separated the two germline ends. The CDR3 is 14 amino acids. The CDR3 sequence is CASSFPSSTDTQYF. The CDR3 nucleotides read TGTGCCAGCAGTTTTCCCTCTAGCACAGATACGCAGTATTTT.

Here the CDR3 reads CASSVSTYNEQFF. Written as DNA, the CDR3 is TGTGCCAGCAGCGTATCTACGTACAATGAGCAGTTCTTC. The chain carries TRBV11-1 and TRBJ2-1; D gene ambiguous. V lost 5 bases and J 4 bases, leaving 9 bases between the germline ends. Germline assignment: CDR1 SGHAT and CDR2 FQDESV (reference sequence). This CDR3 contains 13 residues.

The rearrangement joins TRBV11-2 to TRBJ1-1, with 7 bases matching TRBD1. From germline, CDR1 is SGHAT and CDR2 FQNNGV. The CDR3 runs to 15 residues. V trimming: 5 bases; J trimming: 0 bases; junction bases outside the gene matches: 6. In DNA form, the CDR3 reads TGTGCCAGCAGCCCGCAGGGGGGCTTGAACACTGAAGCTTTCTTT. It is translated as CASSPQGGLNTEAFF.

Details on this clonotype: At one end the junction does not follow the germline gene, possibly because of a read error. This chain connects TRBV7-9 to TRBJ2-4; D call uncertain. The V gene's germline CDR1 is SEHNR and CDR2 FQNEAQ (reference sequence). This CDR3 comprises 13 residues. The CDR3 sequence: CSSSLYLENIQYF. The CDR3 DNA follows: TGTTCCAGCAGCCTATACTTAGAAAACATTCAGTACTTC.

The chain joins TRBV7-6 to TRBJ2-5; TRBD1 matches 9 bases. CDR3 length: 13 amino acids. The V gene end was trimmed by 6 bases and the J gene end by 5 bases; junction bases not matched to a gene: 4. CDR1 and CDR2 (germline): SGHVS, FNYEAQ. The CDR3 reads CASRQGAEETQYF. CDR3 nucleotides: TGTGCCAGCAGACAGGGGGCTGAGGAGACCCAGTACTTC.

A few counts support this clonotype. The genes are TRBV6-2 or TRBV6-3 and TRBJ2-5; possibly TRBD1 for D (6 bases). The CDR3 length is 16 residues. V gave up 4 bases and J gave up 4 bases, with 19 bases separating them. The germline V gene encodes CDR1 MNHEY and CDR2 SVGEGT. CDR3 nucleotides: TGTGCCAGCAGTTTCCCAGAGGGGCAGGGGCGAGAGACCCAGTACTTC. Its translation is CASSFPEGQGRETQYF.

This clonotype was recorded at least ten times. The V gene is TRBV5-1, the J gene TRBJ2-3; D may match TRBD1 or TRBD2 (5 bases each). Germline loops: CDR1 SGHRS, CDR2 YFSETQ. V was pared by 0 bases and J by 1 base, with 15 bases between. This CDR3 is built from 17 residues. DNA of the CDR3: TGCGCCAGCAGCTTGGCCATTGGGGGAAGGGGCACAGATACGCAGTATTTT. Encoded protein: CASSLAIGGRGTDTQYF.

A few counts support this clonotype. The rearrangement uses TRBV24-1 and TRBJ2-1, with 10 bases that match TRBD2. Germline loops: CDR1 KGHDR, CDR2 SFDVKD. J gave up 8 bases and V 9 bases, and 12 bases lay outside the gene matches. The CDR3 length is 15 residues. CDR3 DNA sequence: TGTGCCACCTCACTTGCTGAGCGGGGGGGCGATGAGCAGTTCTTC. It codes for CATSLAERGGDEQFF.

This clonotype was found many times. The chain employs TRBV7-2 and TRBJ2-1, with D hard to call. CDR1 SGHTA and CDR2 FQGNSA come from the germline V gene. V shed 1 base and J shed 4 bases, with 8 bases lying between them. This CDR3 spans 14 amino acids. The CDR3 region is CASSLVGQYNEQFF. CDR3 nucleotide sequence: TGTGCCAGCAGCTTAGTGGGCCAATACAATGAGCAGTTCTTC.

The genes are TRBV6-2 or TRBV6-3 and TRBJ2-3; D unclear. V shed 3 bases and J shed 3 bases, with 13 bases lying between them. This CDR3 spans 15 amino acids. In germline, CDR1 is MNHEY, CDR2 SVGEGT. Here the CDR3 reads CASSYVGELTDTQYF. Written as DNA, the CDR3 is TGTGCCAGCAGTTATGTTGGTGAATTGACAGATACGCAGTATTTT.

The J gene is TRBJ2-3, the V gene TRBV4-2; a possible D gene is TRBD2 (7 bases). V shed 0 bases and J shed 4 bases, with 14 bases lying between them. CDR1 and CDR2 (germline): LGHNA, YNFKEQ. This CDR3 contains 16 residues. CDR3 protein: CASSQEPGGLSDTQYF. Written as DNA, the CDR3 is TGTGCCAGCAGCCAAGAGCCGGGGGGCCTCTCAGATACGCAGTATTTT.

V and J are TRBV20-1 and TRBJ2-4; D unresolved. Germline V gives CDR1 DFQATT, CDR2 SNEGSKA (reference sequence). There are 13 residues in the CDR3. V was trimmed by 7 bases and J by 0 bases, leaving 10 bases between them. The CDR3 here is CSVRTVAKNIQYF. CDR3 DNA: TGCAGTGTTAGGACGGTAGCCAAAAACATTCAGTACTTC.

The chain links TRBV12-3 or TRBV12-4 to TRBJ2-5; unclear D gene. With 2 bases removed from V and 5 bases from J, the gap between germline ends came to 12 bases. The CDR3 length is 14 residues. The CDR3 bases are TGTGCCAGCAGTTTACTTAGATCTTGGGAGACCCAGTACTTC. It specifies CASSLLRSWETQYF.

The chain joins TRBV10-1 to TRBJ2-2; TRBD2 matches at 9 bases. The germline gives CDR1 WNHNN, CDR2 SYGVQD (reference sequence). The J segment lost 5 bases and the V segment lost 4 bases, leaving 8 bases of the junction unmatched. This CDR3 spans 16 amino acids. The DNA of the CDR3 is TGCGCCAGCAGTGGTGGCGGGGGGGCCGAAACCGGGGAGCTGTTTTTT. It is translated as CASSGGGGAETGELFF.

CDR3 nucleotides: TGTGCCAGCAGTTTAGTTCAGAAAGCTAACTATGGCTACACCTTC. Amino acids: CASSLVQKANYGYTF. This rearrangement joins TRBV12-3 or TRBV12-4 to TRBJ1-2, with D hard to call. Trimming took off 1 base at V and 0 bases at J, with 9 bases between the two ends. The CDR3 is made up of 15 amino acids.

The chain employs TRBV7-6 and TRBJ2-7; 12 positions agree with TRBD2. Germline CDR1 reads SGHVS; CDR2 reads FNYEAQ. This CDR3 spans 15 amino acids. V trimming: 1 base; J trimming: 4 bases; junction bases outside the gene matches: 2. Written as DNA, the CDR3 is TGTGCCAGCAGCTTAGAACTAGCGGGAGGATACGAGCAGTACTTC. It yields the protein CASSLELAGGYEQYF.

V gene TRBV6-1 combines with J gene TRBJ2-1, with a weak D call TRBD2 (6 bases). Per the germline V gene, CDR1 is MNHNS and CDR2 is SASEGT. Trimming stripped 5 bases from V and 5 bases from J, with 13 bases between. The CDR3 is 14 residues long. The CDR3 region has the DNA TGTGCCAGCAGTCAATTAGCGGAGAACAATGAGCAGTTCTTC. It yields the protein CASSQLAENNEQFF.

This clonotype was observed a few times. V and J are TRBV27 and TRBJ1-5, with TRBD1 identical over 9 bases. Germline assignment: CDR1 MNHEY and CDR2 SMNVEV (reference sequence). With V trimmed by 4 bases and J by 3 bases, 13 bases remained unmatched. This CDR3 has 18 residues. The CDR3 reads CASSSLDRGERDNQPQHF. Here the CDR3 DNA reads TGTGCCAGCAGTTCCCTTGACAGGGGGGAAAGGGACAATCAGCCCCAGCATTTT.

The V and J genes are TRBV6-4 and TRBJ2-1, with TRBD1 matching 8 bases. Trimming removed 2 bases from V and 1 base from J; junction bases left unmatched: 10. Per germline, CDR1 MRHNA and CDR2 SNTAGT. The CDR3 spans 18 residues. The DNA for the CDR3 is TGTGCCAGCAGTGACCCAACGACAGGGGCGAATTCCTACAATGAGCAGTTCTTC. Translating it yields CASSDPTTGANSYNEQFF.

There are a few counts of this clonotype. The genes are TRBV5-1 and TRBJ1-6; D is undetermined. There are 9 residues in the CDR3. Trimming cost V 5 bases and J 14 bases, with 5 bases left between them. Germline V CDR1 and CDR2: SGHRS, YFSETQ. CDR3 DNA sequence: TGCGCCAGCAGAAAAACCCTCCACTTT. Amino acid sequence: CASRKTLHF.

This rearrangement joins TRBV5-6 to TRBJ2-7, with 7 bases fitting TRBD1. The CDR3 covers 16 residues. V lost 0 bases to trimming and J lost 6 bases; unmatched junction nucleotides: 12. CDR1 and CDR2 (germline): SGHDT, YYEEEE. The CDR3, as DNA: TGTGCCAGCAGCTTGGTCGACAGGGAGACCTCCCTCGAGCAGTACTTC. Residues: CASSLVDRETSLEQYF.

At least ten counts were recorded for this clonotype. This sequence joins TRBV20-1 and TRBJ2-1, with 7 positions matching TRBD1. The ends lost 0 bases at V and 3 bases at J; junction bases unmatched: 8. The CDR3 covers 16 residues. Germline V lookup: CDR1 DFQATT, CDR2 SNEGSKA (reference sequence). Written as DNA, the CDR3 is TGCAGTGCTAGAGACGCCACAGGGGCGATCTACAATGAGCAGTTCTTC. Translation gives CSARDATGAIYNEQFF.

The chain combines TRBV4-1 with TRBJ2-7; perhaps TRBD1 as D (5 bases). This CDR3 spans 15 amino acids. Trimming took off 3 bases at V and 1 base at J, with 13 bases between the two ends. Per germline, CDR1 MGHRA and CDR2 YSYEKL. CDR3 in amino acids: CASSQGRGGSYEQYF. Here the CDR3 DNA reads TGCGCCAGCAGCCAGGGAAGGGGTGGGTCCTACGAGCAGTACTTC.

The rearrangement joins TRBV7-9 to TRBJ2-3; D is possibly TRBD2 (5 bases). This CDR3 is built from 16 residues. Between the trimmed V and J ends, which lost 5 bases and 1 base, there was a span of 16 bases. Germline lookup yields CDR1 SEHNR and CDR2 FQNEAQ (reference sequence). The CDR3 coding sequence is TGTGCCAGCAGCCAGCCTCGGGGATTGGGCACAGATACGCAGTATTTT. This codes for CASSQPRGLGTDTQYF.

This clonotype was detected a few times. V usage is TRBV12-3 or TRBV12-4 and J usage is TRBJ2-5; 8 bases agree with TRBD2. V lost 3 bases, J lost 6 bases, and 18 bases stayed unmatched. The CDR3 covers 18 residues. The CDR3 nucleotides read TGTGCCAGCAGTTTTAGATGGGGGGCGGGGGGCCAGTTGAAGACCCAGTACTTC. Translating it yields CASSFRWGAGGQLKTQYF.

This clonotype was seen a handful of times. The chain has TRBV5-1 and TRBJ2-7, with a possible D match to TRBD1 (6 bases). Germline CDR1 reads SGHRS; CDR2 reads YFSETQ. Trimming took 0 bases from V and 4 from J, leaving 11 bases between them. The CDR3 is made up of 14 amino acids. CDR3 sequence reads: CASSLADRKYEQYF. DNA for the CDR3: TGCGCCAGCAGCTTGGCGGACAGAAAGTACGAGCAGTACTTC.

This clonotype has just a few counts. The J gene is TRBJ2-1, the V gene TRBV9; 8 positions match TRBD2. With 3 bases clipped from V and 12 bases from J, the junction kept 11 bases outside the gene matches. In germline, CDR1 is SGDLS, CDR2 YYNGEE. The CDR3 has 14 amino acids. This CDR3 reads CASSAHSSGNGQFF. The DNA for the CDR3 is TGTGCCAGCAGCGCCCATAGTAGCGGGAACGGGCAGTTCTTC.